What follows describes a single T cell receptor beta chain. Its antigen is currently unknown. The sample originates from a study of CXCR3-negative and CXCR3-positive naive CD8 T cells. Per CD8+ T cell subset, triplicate sorts of 300,000 cells each were done. CD45RO-CCR7+CD27+CD95- cells counted as naive CD8+ T cells. Regarding the study as a whole: Naive CXCR3-positive cells had TRB CDR3s more hydrophobic than those of CXCR3-negative naive cells.

TRB cDNA was prepared as libraries by UMI-labeled 5' RACE. TCRdb re-called the 5' RACE reads; one entry per CDR3 protein, DNA not given. This sample's table reports 92,000 or so distinct CDR3 sequences. Per germline, CDR1 SGHNT and CDR2 YYREEE (reference sequence). The CDR3 spans 16 residues. The chain is built from TRBV5-4 and TRBJ2-1; TCRdb names TRBD1, which stays unverified in the absence of DNA. The TCR sequence derives from a human donor in good health. Some clones in this sample may be carry-over from other donors' samples. Sequences were obtained from naive CXCR3- CD8+ T cells from blood. Subset: CD45RO-CCR7+CD27+CD95- naive CD8+ T cells lacking CXCR3 (TNR3-). CDR3 sequence reads: CASSLALGGDYNEQFF.